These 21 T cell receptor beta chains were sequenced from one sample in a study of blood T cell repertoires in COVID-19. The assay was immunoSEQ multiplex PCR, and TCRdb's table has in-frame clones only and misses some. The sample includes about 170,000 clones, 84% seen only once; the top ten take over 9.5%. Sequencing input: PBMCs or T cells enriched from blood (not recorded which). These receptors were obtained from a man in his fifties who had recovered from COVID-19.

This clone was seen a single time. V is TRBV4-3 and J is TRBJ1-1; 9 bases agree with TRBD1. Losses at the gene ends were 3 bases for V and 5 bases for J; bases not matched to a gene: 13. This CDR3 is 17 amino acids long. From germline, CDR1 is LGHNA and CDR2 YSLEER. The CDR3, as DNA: TGCGCCAGCAGCCATGTATGGGACAGGGAAGGAGGGACTGAAGCTTTCTTT. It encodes CASSHVWDREGGTEAFF.

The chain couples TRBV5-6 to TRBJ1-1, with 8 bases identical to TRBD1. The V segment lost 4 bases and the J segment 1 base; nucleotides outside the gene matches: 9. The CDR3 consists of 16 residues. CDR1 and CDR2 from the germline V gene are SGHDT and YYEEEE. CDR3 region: CASSQARTGKNTEAFF. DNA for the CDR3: TGTGCCAGCAGCCAAGCTAGGACAGGGAAGAACACTGAAGCTTTCTTT.

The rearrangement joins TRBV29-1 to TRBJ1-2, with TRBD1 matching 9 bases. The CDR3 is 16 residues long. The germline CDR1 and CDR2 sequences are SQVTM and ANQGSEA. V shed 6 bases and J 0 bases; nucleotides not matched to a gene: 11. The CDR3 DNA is TGCAGCGTCACGACCGGGACAGGGAATACTAACTATGGCTACACCTTC. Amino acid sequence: CSVTTGTGNTNYGYTF.

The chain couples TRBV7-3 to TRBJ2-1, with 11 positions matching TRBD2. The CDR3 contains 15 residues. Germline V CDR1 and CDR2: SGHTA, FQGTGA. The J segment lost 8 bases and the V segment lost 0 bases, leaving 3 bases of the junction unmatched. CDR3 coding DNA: TGTGCCAGCAGCTTAACTAGCGGGGGGGCTTATGAGCAGTTCTTC. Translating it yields CASSLTSGGAYEQFF. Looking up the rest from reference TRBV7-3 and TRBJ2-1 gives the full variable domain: GAGVSQTPSNKVTEKGKYVELRCDPISGHTALYWYRQSLGQGPEFLIYFQGTGAADDSGLPNDRFFAVRPEGSVSTLKIQRTERGDSAVYLCASSLTSGGAYEQFFGPGTRLTVL.

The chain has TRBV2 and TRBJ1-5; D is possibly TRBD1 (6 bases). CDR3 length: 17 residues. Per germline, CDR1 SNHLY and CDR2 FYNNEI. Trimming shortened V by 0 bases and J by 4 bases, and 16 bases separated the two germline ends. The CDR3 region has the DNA TGTGCCAGCAGTGAAGCGCTGGGGGGGCTTGGGAATCAGCCCCAGCATTTT. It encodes CASSEALGGLGNQPQHF.

CDR3 sequence reads: CASSLQGRNTEAFF. The CDR3 region has the DNA TGTGCCAGCAGCTTACAGGGGAGGAACACTGAAGCTTTCTTT. The chain links TRBV7-3 to TRBJ1-1, with a tentative D call TRBD1 (6 bases). This CDR3 is built from 14 residues. Per the germline V gene, CDR1 is SGHTA and CDR2 is FQGTGA. V was cut by 2 bases and J by 1 base, with 8 bases left in between.

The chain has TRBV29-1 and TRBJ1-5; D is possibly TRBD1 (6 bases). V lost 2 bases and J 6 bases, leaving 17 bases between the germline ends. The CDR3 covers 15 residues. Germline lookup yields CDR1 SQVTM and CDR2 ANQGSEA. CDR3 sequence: CSVELGGGGGQPQHF. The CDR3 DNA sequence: TGCAGCGTTGAATTAGGAGGAGGGGGGGGTCAGCCCCAGCATTTT.

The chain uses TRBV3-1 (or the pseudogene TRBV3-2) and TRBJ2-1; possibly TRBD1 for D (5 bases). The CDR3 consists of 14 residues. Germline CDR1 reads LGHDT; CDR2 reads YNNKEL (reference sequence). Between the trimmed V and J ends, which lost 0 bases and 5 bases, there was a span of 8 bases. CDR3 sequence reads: CASSQDLDNNEQFF. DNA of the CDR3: TGTGCCAGCAGCCAAGATTTGGACAACAATGAGCAGTTCTTC.

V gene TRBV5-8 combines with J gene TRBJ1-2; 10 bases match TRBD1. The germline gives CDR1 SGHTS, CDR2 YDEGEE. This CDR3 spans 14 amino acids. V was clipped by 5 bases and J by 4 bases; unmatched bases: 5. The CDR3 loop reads CASSWTGGVYGYTF. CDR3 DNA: TGTGCCAGCAGTTGGACAGGGGGGGTCTATGGCTACACCTTC.

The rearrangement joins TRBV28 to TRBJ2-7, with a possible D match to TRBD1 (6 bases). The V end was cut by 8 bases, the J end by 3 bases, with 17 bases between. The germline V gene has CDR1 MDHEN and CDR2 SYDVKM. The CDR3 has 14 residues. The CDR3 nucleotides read TGTGCCAGCGACAGGACGGGGCCGTACTACGAGCAGTACTTC. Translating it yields CASDRTGPYYEQYF.

The CDR3 loop reads CASSRQRLGTYEQYF. The CDR3 DNA reads as TGTGCCAGCAGTCGACAGAGGCTAGGGACCTACGAGCAGTACTTC. The J gene is TRBJ2-7, the V gene TRBV5-5, with D possibly being TRBD1 (5 bases). V lost 5 bases to trimming and J lost 2 bases, with 17 bases between them. The CDR3 is made up of 15 amino acids. Germline CDR1 reads SGHKS; CDR2 reads YYEKEE (reference sequence).

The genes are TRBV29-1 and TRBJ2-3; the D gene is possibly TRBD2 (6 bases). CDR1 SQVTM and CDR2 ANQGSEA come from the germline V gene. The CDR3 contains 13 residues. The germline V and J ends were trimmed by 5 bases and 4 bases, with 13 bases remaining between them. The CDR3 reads CSVPGAPADTQYF. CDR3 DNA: TGCAGCGTTCCGGGAGCTCCTGCAGATACGCAGTATTTT.

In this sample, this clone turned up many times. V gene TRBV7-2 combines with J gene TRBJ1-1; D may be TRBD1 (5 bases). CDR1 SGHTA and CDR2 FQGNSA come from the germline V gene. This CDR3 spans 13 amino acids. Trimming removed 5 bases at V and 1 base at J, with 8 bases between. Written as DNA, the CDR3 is TGTGCCAGCAGCGTGACAGCGAACACTGAAGCTTTCTTT. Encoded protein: CASSVTANTEAFF. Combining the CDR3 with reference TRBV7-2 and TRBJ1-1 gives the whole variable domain GAGVSQSPSNKVTEKGKDVELRCDPISGHTALYWYRQSLGQGLEFLIYFQGNSAPDKSGLPSDRFSAERTGGSVSTLTIQRTQQEDSAVYLCASSVTANTEAFFGQGTRLTVV.

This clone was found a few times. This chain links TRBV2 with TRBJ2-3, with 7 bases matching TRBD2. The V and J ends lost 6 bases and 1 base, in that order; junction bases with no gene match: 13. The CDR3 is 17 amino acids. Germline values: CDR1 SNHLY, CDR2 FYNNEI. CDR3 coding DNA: TGTGCCAGCAGGGACCCCCCTTTGGGGGGGGGCACAGATACGCAGTATTTT. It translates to CASRDPPLGGGTDTQYF.

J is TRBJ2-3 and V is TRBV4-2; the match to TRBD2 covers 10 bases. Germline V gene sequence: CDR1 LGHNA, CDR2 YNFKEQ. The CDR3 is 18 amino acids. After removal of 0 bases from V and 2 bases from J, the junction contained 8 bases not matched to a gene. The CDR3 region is CASSQESLAGAYTDTQYF. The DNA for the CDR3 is TGTGCCAGCAGCCAAGAATCCCTAGCGGGGGCTTACACAGATACGCAGTATTTT.

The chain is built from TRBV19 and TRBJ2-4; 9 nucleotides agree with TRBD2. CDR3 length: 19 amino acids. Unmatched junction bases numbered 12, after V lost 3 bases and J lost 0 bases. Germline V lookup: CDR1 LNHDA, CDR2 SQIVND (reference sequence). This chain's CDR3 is CASSISGSGGFLAKNIQYF. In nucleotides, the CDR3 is TGTGCCAGTAGTATTAGCGGTAGCGGGGGTTTCCTAGCCAAAAACATTCAGTACTTC.

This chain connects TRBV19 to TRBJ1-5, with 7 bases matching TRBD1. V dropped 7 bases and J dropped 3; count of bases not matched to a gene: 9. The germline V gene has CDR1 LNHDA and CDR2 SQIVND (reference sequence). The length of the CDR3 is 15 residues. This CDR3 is CASINLGTDNQPQHF. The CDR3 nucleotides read TGTGCCAGTATCAATCTGGGGACAGACAATCAGCCCCAGCATTTT.

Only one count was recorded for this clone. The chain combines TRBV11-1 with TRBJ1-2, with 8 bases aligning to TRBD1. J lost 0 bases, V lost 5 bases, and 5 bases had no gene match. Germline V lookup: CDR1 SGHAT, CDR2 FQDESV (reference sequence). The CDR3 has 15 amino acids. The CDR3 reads CASSTDRGANYGYTF. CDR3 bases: TGTGCCAGCAGCACAGACAGGGGCGCTAACTATGGCTACACCTTC.

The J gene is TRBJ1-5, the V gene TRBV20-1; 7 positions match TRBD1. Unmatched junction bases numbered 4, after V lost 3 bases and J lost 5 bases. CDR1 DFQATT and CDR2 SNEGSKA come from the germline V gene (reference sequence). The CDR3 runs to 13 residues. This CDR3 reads CSASPQGDQPQHF. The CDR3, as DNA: TGCAGTGCTAGTCCGCAGGGGGATCAGCCCCAGCATTTT.

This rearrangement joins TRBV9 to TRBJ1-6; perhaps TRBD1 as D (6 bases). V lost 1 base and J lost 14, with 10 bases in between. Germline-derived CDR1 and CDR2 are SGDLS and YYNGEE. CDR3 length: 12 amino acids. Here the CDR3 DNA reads TGTGCCAGCAGCGTAACAGGGAGCTCCCTCCACTTT. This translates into CASSVTGSSLHF.

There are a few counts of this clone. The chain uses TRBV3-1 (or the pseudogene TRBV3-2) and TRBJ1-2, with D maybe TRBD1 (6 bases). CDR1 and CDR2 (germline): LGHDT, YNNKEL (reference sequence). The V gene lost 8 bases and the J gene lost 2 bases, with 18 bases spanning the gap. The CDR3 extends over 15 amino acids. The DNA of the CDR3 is TGTGCCAGCCAATCTGAAAAAGGGGGAAACTATGGCTACACCTTC. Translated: CASQSEKGGNYGYTF.